The next 23 T cell receptor beta chains were all read from a single sample in a study of identical twins. TCRdb ran MiXCR on the 5' RACE reads and lists one entry per CDR3 protein. This table holds 1.5 million to 2 million distinct CDR3 sequences, more than 30% found once. The sequencing sample was made of cord blood. These receptors all stem from a newborn girl in good health.

This clonotype was found many times. J is TRBJ2-7 and V is TRBV2; D might be TRBD2 (6 bases). The CDR3 is 12 residues long. Germline CDR1 and CDR2: SNHLY and FYNNEI. Trimming removed 9 bases at V and 4 bases at J, with 13 bases between. CDR3 in DNA: TGTGCCAGTAGGACGGGGGTATACGAGCAGTACTTC. Encoded protein: CASRTGVYEQYF.

The gene calls are TRBV20-1 and TRBJ2-1, with 10 nucleotides matching TRBD2. V shed 1 base and J 1 base; nucleotides not matched to a gene: 10. Germline V gene data show CDR1 as DFQATT and CDR2 as SNEGSKA (reference sequence). The CDR3 totals 18 residues. The CDR3: CSARVGLAGAQSYNEQFF. The CDR3 region has the DNA TGCAGTGCTAGAGTAGGTCTAGCGGGAGCCCAGTCCTACAATGAGCAGTTCTTC.

This sequence joins TRBV3-1 and TRBJ2-1, with D possibly matching TRBD2 (5 bases). Per the germline V gene, CDR1 is LGHDT and CDR2 is YNNKEL (reference sequence). Between the trimmed V and J ends, which lost 2 bases and 3 bases, there was a span of 14 bases. The CDR3 is made up of 16 amino acids. The CDR3 DNA is TGTGCCAGCAGCCAATCGGGAAGCGGAGTCTACAATGAGCAGTTCTTC. Protein sequence: CASSQSGSGVYNEQFF.

V usage is TRBV3-1 and J usage is TRBJ2-1, with 9 bases that match TRBD1. Near its end, the DNA agrees better with TRBJ2-7, so the J call may be wrong. The CDR3 consists of 13 residues. The germline CDR1 and CDR2 sequences are LGHDT and YNNKEL (reference sequence). Written as DNA, the CDR3 is TGTGCCAGCATGAACAGGGGGCTTAGTGAGCAGTACTTC. It is translated as CASMNRGLSEQYF.

This chain connects TRBV12-3 or TRBV12-4 to TRBJ2-7; a weak D match, TRBD2 (6 bases). The germline V and J ends were trimmed by 7 bases and 2 bases, with 15 bases remaining between them. This CDR3 spans 14 amino acids. The CDR3 loop is CASKGLLNPYEQYF. The CDR3 DNA reads as TGTGCCAGCAAGGGACTTCTCAATCCCTACGAGCAGTACTTC.

CDR3 protein: CASSVEGGGTLAGIQYNEQFF. CDR3 in DNA: TGTGCCAGCAGCGTAGAGGGGGGTGGTACTCTAGCGGGAATCCAGTACAATGAGCAGTTCTTC. The chain combines TRBV9 with TRBJ2-1; 9 bases are a match to TRBD2. From germline, CDR1 is SGDLS and CDR2 YYNGEE. CDR3 length: 21 residues. J gave up 4 bases and V 0 bases, and 20 bases lay outside the gene matches.

This chain links TRBV27 with TRBJ1-3; tentatively, D is TRBD1 (5 bases). CDR1 is MNHEY, CDR2 SMNVEV, per germline (reference sequence). This CDR3 contains 15 residues. The germline V and J ends were trimmed by 4 bases and 4 bases, with 14 bases remaining between them. The CDR3 is CASSSQRGAGNTIYF. The CDR3 DNA sequence: TGTGCCAGCAGTTCCCAAAGGGGCGCGGGAAACACCATATATTTT.

The chain couples TRBV10-3 to TRBJ1-1; tentative D call: TRBD1 (6 bases). V was clipped by 6 bases and J by 3 bases, with 8 bases between them. Germline CDR1 ENHRY, CDR2 SYGVKD. The CDR3 is 12 residues long. The chain's CDR3 is CAIRQGDTEAFF. The CDR3 bases are TGTGCCATCAGACAGGGAGACACTGAAGCTTTCTTT.

The V call is TRBV4-1, the J call TRBJ2-1; TRBD1 is a possible D gene (6 bases). The CDR3 has 15 amino acids. V was pared by 1 base and J by 10 bases, with 17 bases between. Germline-derived CDR1 and CDR2 are MGHRA and YSYEKL. The CDR3 bases are TGCGCCAGCAGCCAAGCAGGGGTATGGGGCTACGAGCAGTTCTTC. As protein: CASSQAGVWGYEQFF.

The chain recombines TRBV11-2 with TRBJ2-3, with 7 positions matching TRBD2. The junction had 7 bases not matched to a gene; V was cut back by 4 bases and J by 3 bases. The germline V gene has CDR1 SGHAT and CDR2 FQNNGV. The CDR3 spans 15 residues. As DNA, the CDR3 is TGTGCCAGCAGCTCGAGGGGAGGGGAGACAGATACGCAGTATTTT. This gives the protein CASSSRGGETDTQYF.

The rearrangement links TRBV3-1 to TRBJ2-3; TRBD2 matches 7 bases. CDR3 size: 16 residues. The germline CDR1 and CDR2 sequences are LGHDT and YNNKEL (reference sequence). J gave up 7 bases and V 1 base, and 11 bases lay outside the gene matches. CDR3 nucleotides: TGTGCCAGCAGCCAAGGGGGGGGACCCAATTTGAATACGCAGTATTTT. It is translated as CASSQGGGPNLNTQYF.

A word on this clonotype: It may be a read error: a sequence one base away is much more abundant. The J gene is TRBJ2-7, the V gene TRBV9; D is undetermined. Trimming took 0 bases from V and 7 from J, leaving 20 bases between them. Germline V lookup: CDR1 SGDLS, CDR2 YYNGEE. The CDR3 is made up of 16 amino acids. The CDR3 spells CASSVESGSSYNEQYF. CDR3 bases: TGTGCCAGCAGCGTAGAATCCGGAAGCTCCTACAATGAGCAGTACTTC.

The chain couples TRBV5-6 to TRBJ1-1; D remains unclear. Germline CDR1 and CDR2: SGHDT and YYEEEE. V shed 6 bases and J shed 4 bases, with 13 bases lying between them. This CDR3 spans 13 amino acids. CDR3 DNA sequence: TGTGCCAGCACCGGTCGATTCCCCACTGAAGCTTTCTTT. Amino acid sequence: CASTGRFPTEAFF.

This sequence joins TRBV2 and TRBJ2-5; D gene unclear. The V gene's germline CDR1 is SNHLY and CDR2 FYNNEI. There are 15 residues in the CDR3. V was pared by 2 bases and J by 5 bases, with 15 bases between. As DNA, the CDR3 is TGTGCCAGCAGTGAATTCTTTCCAGTGGAGGAGACCCAGTACTTC. Amino acid sequence: CASSEFFPVEETQYF.

This chain links TRBV7-9 with TRBJ1-2; D gene ambiguous. The CDR3 length is 14 residues. Germline CDR1 SEHNR, CDR2 FQNEAQ (reference sequence). Trimming removed 5 bases from V and 0 bases from J, with 10 bases in between. Here the CDR3 DNA reads TGTGCCAGCAGCCCCCTCATCGCTAACTATGGCTACACCTTC. It encodes CASSPLIANYGYTF.

In nucleotides, the CDR3 is TGTGCCTGGAGCTACACTGAAGCTTTCTTT. It codes for CAWSYTEAFF. The chain links TRBV30 to TRBJ1-1; D remains unclear. The CDR3 sequence is 10 residues long. CDR1 and CDR2 from the germline V gene are GTSNPN and SVGIG (reference sequence). The germline V and J ends were trimmed by 3 bases and 3 bases, with 2 bases remaining between them.

As to this clonotype: At one end the junction does not follow the germline gene, possibly because of a read error. CDR3 sequence (DNA): TGTGCCTGCAGATACAGGGGGCGCGTCTATGGCTACACCTTC. As protein: CACRYRGRVYGYTF. The J gene is TRBJ1-2, the V gene TRBV6-2 or TRBV6-3; 9 bases line up with TRBD1. This CDR3 has 14 residues. Germline V gives CDR1 MNHEY, CDR2 SVGEGT.

Concerning this clonotype: The junction differs from germline at one of its ends, possibly a read error. This sequence joins TRBV5-1 and TRBJ2-1; possibly TRBD1 or TRBD2 for D (5 bases each). Germline CDR1 is SGHRS and CDR2 is YFSETQ. The CDR3 extends over 13 amino acids. The CDR3 here is CASSPRGDNEQFF. The CDR3 DNA sequence: TGTGCCAGCAGTCCCCGAGGGGACAATGAGCAGTTCTTC.

This clonotype was detected only a few times. The chain employs TRBV14 and TRBJ1-2, with a possible D match to TRBD1 (5 bases). This CDR3 is built from 16 residues. V lost 0 bases to trimming and J lost 4 bases, with 15 bases between them. Germline values: CDR1 SGHDN, CDR2 FVKESK. DNA of the CDR3: TGTGCCAGCAGCCAAGATTGGGGGGGACTGACCTATGGCTACACCTTC. Its protein is CASSQDWGGLTYGYTF.

The chain uses TRBV21-1 and TRBJ2-1; the table's D gene call, TRBD1, was not cross checked with the DNA. TRBV21-1 is given as a pseudogene. The CDR3 has 16 residues. CDR3 DNA sequence: TGTGCCAGCAGCAAATGGGGGGGGGCCTGTTACAATGAGCAGTTCTTC. This sequence encodes CASSKWGGACYNEQFF.

This clonotype turned up a few times. The chain is built from TRBV9 and TRBJ1-4; no definite D call. Germline lookup yields CDR1 SGDLS and CDR2 YYNGEE. V was shortened by 4 bases and J by 8 bases, with 15 bases between the two germline ends. The CDR3 runs 14 residues. The chain's CDR3 is CASSPRQAREKLFF. Written as DNA, the CDR3 is TGTGCCAGCAGCCCTCGGCAGGCGAGGGAAAAACTGTTTTTT.

In this sample, this clonotype turned up a few times. This chain joins TRBV27 and TRBJ2-7, with D hard to call. V was shortened by 8 bases and J by 3 bases, with 17 bases between the two germline ends. Germline assignment: CDR1 MNHEY and CDR2 SMNVEV (reference sequence). CDR3 length: 14 residues. CDR3 sequence (DNA): TGTGCCAGCTCCGTTCGAAGATTCAACTACGAGCAGTACTTC. Amino acid sequence: CASSVRRFNYEQYF.

This clonotype was found a few times. The J gene is TRBJ1-6, the V gene TRBV2; TRBD1 might be the D (6 bases). The germline V and J ends were trimmed by 2 bases and 7 bases, with 12 bases remaining between them. The length of the CDR3 is 15 residues. The germline gives CDR1 SNHLY, CDR2 FYNNEI. CDR3 in DNA: TGTGCCAGCAGTGAATGGGGGCAAGGGAATTCACCCCTCCACTTT. Protein product: CASSEWGQGNSPLHF.